The clone carrying this TCR beta chain was detected a few times. Its antigen is undetermined. Trimming cost V 5 bases and J 5 bases, with 15 bases left between them. The CDR3 has 15 amino acids. Germline V gives CDR1 SGHTA, CDR2 FQGNSA. The entry originates in a study of tumor-infiltrating lymphocytes in localized non-small cell lung cancer. Study summary: Resected tumor was paired with non-adjacent uninvolved lung from the same patient. Study-wide results and limits: Each assay used a separate piece of the same tissue. TCRbeta sequencing showed higher T cell infiltration in tumors than uninvolved lung. TCR sequencing covered a subset of patients with enough tissue.

The assay was immunoSEQ multiplex PCR, and TCRdb's table has in-frame clones only and misses some. The table includes about 6,400 clones, less than 75% detected once. The TCR was taken from a human donor with non-small cell lung cancer. The chain has TRBV7-2 and TRBJ1-4; possible D gene TRBD1, 6 bases. The sequenced material came from uninvolved lung tissue not adjacent to the tumor. In DNA form, the CDR3 reads TGTGCCAGCAGCATACAGGGACTCTCGAATGAAAAACTGTTTTTT. It codes for CASSIQGLSNEKLFF. The entire variable domain, with the rest obtained from reference TRBV7-2 and TRBJ1-4, is as follows: GAGVSQSPSNKVTEKGKDVELRCDPISGHTALYWYRQSLGQGLEFLIYFQGNSAPDKSGLPSDRFSAERTGGSVSTLTIQRTQQEDSAVYLCASSIQGLSNEKLFFGSGTQLSVL.